Shown below are 24 T cell receptor beta chains from a single sample sequenced in a study of cytomegalovirus exposure and HLA in healthy donors. The PCR ran on 60 Vbeta and 13 Jbeta primers. Produced via immunoSEQ multiplex PCR; TCRdb's table is partial and in-frame only. The table includes some 130,000 clones, roughly 82% detected once. Source material: PBMCs. The receptors stem from a male donor in good health and CMV-seropositive.

This clone was counted a single time. The V call is TRBV7-2, the J call TRBJ2-1; TRBD2 aligns across 10 bases. Germline loops: CDR1 SGHTA, CDR2 FQGNSA. The CDR3 consists of 18 residues. V shed 5 bases and J 8 bases; nucleotides not matched to a gene: 18. CDR3 nucleotide sequence: TGTGCCAGCAGCCCTCCCCGAACTAGCGGGATTCCCGTCCATGAGCAGTTCTTC. Translated, it gives CASSPPRTSGIPVHEQFF.

This clone was picked up a small number of times. The chain couples TRBV19 to TRBJ2-1; perhaps TRBD2 as D (5 bases). V lost 7 bases and J lost 3, with 16 bases in between. The CDR3 runs 15 residues. The V gene's germline CDR1 is LNHDA and CDR2 SQIVND (reference sequence). The CDR3 sequence is CASTFSTAGYNEQFF. The CDR3 DNA follows: TGTGCCAGTACCTTTAGCACCGCGGGCTACAATGAGCAGTTCTTC.

The chain carries TRBV25-1 and TRBJ1-4, with TRBD1 identical over 7 bases. Germline trimming cut 6 bases from V and 4 bases from J; bases unmatched to any gene: 11. The CDR3 runs to 16 residues. The V gene's germline CDR1 is MGHDK and CDR2 SYGVNS. This CDR3 reads CASSTDYRGDNEKLFF. CDR3 nucleotide sequence: TGTGCCAGCAGCACCGACTACAGGGGAGATAATGAAAAACTGTTTTTT.

This chain joins TRBV28 and TRBJ1-5; 7 nucleotides agree with TRBD1. This CDR3 is built from 16 residues. Germline V CDR1 and CDR2: MDHEN, SYDVKM. Losses at the gene ends were 6 bases for V and 2 bases for J; bases not matched to a gene: 10. DNA for the CDR3: TGTGCCAGCAGCCGAAACAGGGGTAAAGGCAATCAGCCCCAGCATTTT. Protein product: CASSRNRGKGNQPQHF.

This clone was observed a single time. CDR3 coding DNA: TGTGCCATCAGTGAGGGGACAGGGAACACTGAAGCTTTCTTT. Its protein is CAISEGTGNTEAFF. The gene calls are TRBV10-3 and TRBJ1-1, with 8 nucleotides matching TRBD1. The CDR3 runs 14 residues. Looked up from germline, CDR1 is ENHRY and CDR2 is SYGVKD. The V gene end was trimmed by 2 bases and the J gene end by 1 base; junction bases not matched to a gene: 0.

The genes are TRBV15 and TRBJ2-7, with 11 bases aligning to TRBD2. This CDR3 spans 14 amino acids. With V trimmed by 6 bases and J by 4 bases, 5 bases remained unmatched. Germline lookup yields CDR1 LNHNV and CDR2 YYDKDF (reference sequence). In DNA, the CDR3 is TGTGCCACCAGTCCGCGACTAGCGGGATACGAGCAGTACTTC. Protein sequence: CATSPRLAGYEQYF.

V is TRBV2 and J is TRBJ2-5; 7 bases fit TRBD1. TRBJ2-7 matches the DNA end more closely, so the J call is doubtful. The CDR3 spans 15 residues. CDR1 and CDR2 (germline): SNHLY, FYNNEI. The CDR3 DNA follows: TGTGCCAGCAGGCCCGGACAGGTGGGGATCTACGAGCAGTACTTC. As protein: CASRPGQVGIYEQYF.

This chain links TRBV29-1 with TRBJ2-7, with D possibly TRBD1 on 5 matching bases. Between the trimmed V and J ends, which lost 6 bases and 1 base, there was a span of 7 bases. This CDR3 spans 11 amino acids. Germline V gives CDR1 SQVTM, CDR2 ANQGSEA. For the CDR3, the DNA is TGCAGCGTCCGACAGTCCTACGAGCAGTACTTC. As protein: CSVRQSYEQYF.

The gene calls are TRBV6-6 and TRBJ2-7; 10 bases match TRBD1. The CDR3 is made up of 15 amino acids. Germline V CDR1 and CDR2: MNHNY, SVGAGI (reference sequence). The V segment lost 6 bases and the J segment 2 bases; nucleotides outside the gene matches: 7. The DNA for the CDR3 is TGTGCCAGCAGAAAGACAGGGGGCCAAACCTACGAGCAGTACTTC. It encodes CASRKTGGQTYEQYF.

The rearrangement joins TRBV5-5 to TRBJ1-5; 7 positions match TRBD1. The CDR3 extends over 15 amino acids. The J segment lost 5 bases and the V segment lost 0 bases, leaving 5 bases of the junction unmatched. Germline CDR1 is SGHKS and CDR2 is YYEKEE (reference sequence). As DNA, the CDR3 is TGTGCCAGCAGCTTGGCTACAGGGGAATATCAGCCCCAGCATTTT. Translation: CASSLATGEYQPQHF.

This clone occurred a few times. V gene TRBV27 combines with J gene TRBJ2-1, with D unclear. The CDR3 contains 11 residues. The germline CDR1 and CDR2 sequences are MNHEY and SMNVEV (reference sequence). V was trimmed by 1 base and J by 9 bases, leaving 4 bases between them. CDR3 nucleotide sequence: TGTGCCAGCAGTTTATTCGGTGAGCAGTTCTTC. Translated: CASSLFGEQFF.

Worth noting for this clone: This same CDR3 is encoded by further DNA sequences in the sample. The rearrangement joins TRBV5-1 to TRBJ1-2; 7 positions match TRBD1. The CDR3 extends over 14 amino acids. V was pared by 0 bases and J by 1 base, with 0 bases of the junction left unmatched. Germline assignment: CDR1 SGHRS and CDR2 YFSETQ. CDR3 DNA sequence: TGCGCCAGCAGCTTGGACAGGGGTAACTATGGCTACACCTTC. Its translation: CASSLDRGNYGYTF.

This chain joins TRBV4-1 and TRBJ1-5, with D possibly matching TRBD1 (5 bases). V shed 3 bases and J shed 3 bases, with 18 bases lying between them. The CDR3 extends over 17 amino acids. Germline V lookup: CDR1 MGHRA, CDR2 YSYEKL. CDR3: CASSQIGGAEVNQPQHF. Written as DNA, the CDR3 is TGCGCCAGCAGCCAGATCGGAGGGGCTGAGGTCAATCAGCCCCAGCATTTT.

This chain connects TRBV10-3 to TRBJ2-1; 7 bases align to TRBD2. The V segment lost 8 bases and the J segment 2 bases; nucleotides outside the gene matches: 0. The germline V gene has CDR1 ENHRY and CDR2 SYGVKD. The CDR3 consists of 12 residues. CDR3 region: CAIAGAYNEQFF. CDR3 DNA sequence: TGTGCCATCGCGGGAGCCTACAATGAGCAGTTCTTC.

The CDR3 nucleotides read TGTGCCAGCAGTTACTCCTCCCGGGGGGAAAAACTGTTTTTT. It is translated as CASSYSSRGEKLFF. The chain joins TRBV6-5 to TRBJ1-4; D is possibly TRBD1 (5 bases). CDR1 is MNHEY, CDR2 SVGAGI, per germline. The CDR3 length is 14 residues. Trimming took off 0 bases at V and 8 bases at J, with 10 bases between the two ends.

The V and J genes are TRBV28 and TRBJ1-5, with D uncertain. The V gene's germline CDR1 is MDHEN and CDR2 SYDVKM. V gave up 5 bases and J gave up 2 bases, with 16 bases separating them. This CDR3 contains 16 residues. As DNA, the CDR3 is TGTGCCAGCAGTCCCCCCGTACCCCAGGGCAATCAGCCCCAGCATTTT. Protein sequence: CASSPPVPQGNQPQHF.

V usage is TRBV27 and J usage is TRBJ1-1; the match to TRBD1 covers 8 bases. Germline CDR1 MNHEY, CDR2 SMNVEV (reference sequence). V lost 7 bases to trimming and J lost 7 bases; unmatched junction nucleotides: 17. The CDR3 has 16 residues. The CDR3, as DNA: TGTGCCAGCACCTTACCCGGGAACCACAGGGGGTTTGAAGCTTTCTTT. Translated, it gives CASTLPGNHRGFEAFF.

The chain uses TRBV28 and TRBJ2-7; 8 nucleotides line up with TRBD1. The ends lost 10 bases at V and 2 bases at J; junction bases unmatched: 10. The CDR3 length is 14 residues. Per the germline V gene, CDR1 is MDHEN and CDR2 is SYDVKM. For the CDR3, the DNA is TGTGCCACCCGAGGAGGACAGGGTCCCTACGAGCAGTACTTC. Translated: CATRGGQGPYEQYF.

This clone was detected once. The gene calls are TRBV6-6 and TRBJ2-5; TRBD2 agrees at 7 bases. The CDR3 contains 16 residues. Germline V gives CDR1 MNHNY, CDR2 SVGAGI (reference sequence). V gave up 2 bases and J gave up 1 base; unmatched junction bases: 7. CDR3 amino acids: CASSYIDLAAQETQYF. CDR3 DNA sequence: TGTGCCAGCAGTTACATCGATCTAGCGGCCCAAGAGACCCAGTACTTC.

V usage is TRBV5-1 and J usage is TRBJ2-1; 7 bases map to TRBD1. The junction had 6 bases not matched to a gene; V was cut back by 0 bases and J by 6 bases. The V gene's germline CDR1 is SGHRS and CDR2 YFSETQ. The CDR3 length is 15 residues. The CDR3: CASSLGGGVGNEQFF. As DNA, the CDR3 is TGCGCCAGCAGCTTGGGAGGGGGCGTCGGCAATGAGCAGTTCTTC.

The CDR3 sequence is CASSSMKTSGYYEQYF. The CDR3 DNA sequence: TGTGCCAGCAGTTCCATGAAGACTAGCGGGTACTACGAGCAGTACTTC. The chain is built from TRBV28 and TRBJ2-7, with TRBD2 identical over 10 bases. Germline values: CDR1 MDHEN, CDR2 SYDVKM. J gave up 3 bases and V 4 bases, and 9 bases lay outside the gene matches. The CDR3 has 16 residues.

The V and J genes are TRBV19 and TRBJ1-5; tentative D call: TRBD1 (6 bases). V shed 6 bases and J shed 0 bases, with 9 bases lying between them. This CDR3 contains 14 residues. Germline values: CDR1 LNHDA, CDR2 SQIVND (reference sequence). The CDR3 DNA reads as TGTGCCAGTAGAACAGGGTTTAGCAATCAGCCCCAGCATTTT. Protein product: CASRTGFSNQPQHF.

This clone has only one observation. The V call is TRBV13, the J call TRBJ2-1, with no clear D. Looked up from germline, CDR1 is PRHDT and CDR2 is FYEKMQ (reference sequence). This CDR3 has 12 residues. The V gene lost 1 base and the J gene lost 6 bases, with 4 bases spanning the gap. CDR3 loop: CASSLVANEQFF. CDR3 nucleotide sequence: TGTGCCAGCAGCTTAGTGGCCAATGAGCAGTTCTTC.

The chain carries TRBV30 and TRBJ1-5, with D maybe TRBD1 (5 bases). V lost 2 bases to trimming and J lost 7 bases, with 12 bases between them. Germline values: CDR1 GTSNPN, CDR2 SVGIG (reference sequence). This CDR3 comprises 13 residues. For the CDR3, the DNA is TGTGCCTGGAGTAAGGACACCTTACAGCCCCAGCATTTT. This encodes CAWSKDTLQPQHF.